These 30 T cell receptor beta chains originate from one sample sequenced in a study of T cell responses to AZD1222 COVID-19 vaccine. Assay used: immunoSEQ multiplex PCR; TCRdb lists only in-frame clones, some missing. The table has about 60,000 clones, roughly 85% seen once; the top ten hold roughly a fifth. The sequencing here drew on peripheral blood, taken on day 0 of MenACWY control vaccination. Receptors originate from an adult in good health.

The chain combines TRBV5-4 with TRBJ2-3; 13 bases map to TRBD2. The CDR3 totals 17 residues. The germline V gene encodes CDR1 SGHNT and CDR2 YYREEE (reference sequence). V was clipped by 4 bases and J by 6 bases; unmatched bases: 11. The CDR3 reads CASSPLRGLAGNDTQYF. The CDR3 DNA reads as TGTGCCAGCAGCCCGTTAAGGGGACTAGCGGGAAATGATACGCAGTATTTT. Variable domain in full (rest from reference TRBV5-4 and TRBJ2-3): ETGVTQSPTHLIKTRGQQVTLRCSSQSGHNTVSWYQQALGQGPQFIFQYYREEENGRGNFPPRFSGLQFPNYSSELNVNALELDDSALYLCASSPLRGLAGNDTQYFGPGTRLTVL.

V is TRBV24-1 and J is TRBJ1-1, with TRBD1 as a possible D gene (5 bases). Germline V gene sequence: CDR1 KGHDR, CDR2 SFDVKD. With 8 bases removed from V and 1 base from J, the gap between germline ends came to 10 bases. CDR3 length equals 13 residues. The CDR3 region has the DNA TGTGCCACCAAAGGACAAGAGAACACTGAAGCTTTCTTT. Amino acid sequence: CATKGQENTEAFF.

This rearrangement joins TRBV6-6 to TRBJ2-1; D call uncertain. Trimming shortened V by 6 bases and J by 0 bases, and 9 bases separated the two germline ends. The CDR3 extends over 14 amino acids. Germline CDR1 and CDR2: MNHNY and SVGAGI (reference sequence). The CDR3 nucleotides are TGTGCCAGCAGCTCAATAAGCTCCTACAATGAGCAGTTCTTC. Amino acids: CASSSISSYNEQFF.

The chain recombines TRBV19 with TRBJ2-3, with D maybe TRBD2 (6 bases). CDR1 is LNHDA, CDR2 SQIVND, per germline (reference sequence). CDR3 length: 17 residues. V lost 3 bases to trimming and J lost 4 bases, with 20 bases between them. CDR3 sequence (DNA): TGTGCCAGTAGTATGGTAGGAGGGACTCTAAACCCAGATACGCAGTATTTT. This encodes CASSMVGGTLNPDTQYF.

The gene calls are TRBV1 and TRBJ2-7; the table's D call, TRBD2, has no DNA check behind it. TRBV1 is designated a pseudogene. CDR3 length equals 17 residues. CDR3 sequence reads: CTSSRGLEGLGLGEQYF. CDR3 coding DNA: TGCACCAGCAGCCGAGGCCTAGAGGGTTTGGGTCTTGGCGAGCAGTACTTC.

V usage is TRBV5-1 and J usage is TRBJ2-7, with a tentative D call TRBD2 (6 bases). Trimming took 4 bases from V and 7 from J, leaving 18 bases between them. This CDR3 contains 14 residues. CDR1 and CDR2 from the germline V gene are SGHRS and YFSETQ. CDR3 amino acids: CASSRGGGVWEQYF. The CDR3 coding sequence is TGCGCCAGCAGCCGGGGTGGCGGGGTGTGGGAGCAGTACTTC.

The chain employs TRBV4-3 and TRBJ2-7; 8 bases are shared with TRBD2. Germline-derived CDR1 and CDR2 are LGHNA and YSLEER. The V gene end was trimmed by 0 bases and the J gene end by 3 bases; junction bases not matched to a gene: 4. This CDR3 is built from 15 residues. Here the CDR3 reads CASSQEVAGYYEQYF. Written as DNA, the CDR3 is TGCGCCAGCAGCCAAGAGGTAGCGGGATACTACGAGCAGTACTTC.

V is TRBV27 and J is TRBJ1-5; a weak D match, TRBD1 (6 bases). CDR1 is MNHEY, CDR2 SMNVEV, per germline (reference sequence). CDR3 length equals 15 residues. Trimming stripped 1 base from V and 3 bases from J, with 10 bases between. Here the CDR3 reads CASSLYYRDNQPQHF. The CDR3 coding sequence is TGTGCCAGCAGTTTATATTACAGGGACAATCAGCCCCAGCATTTT.

The chain joins TRBV4-3 to TRBJ2-6; D unresolved. CDR3 length equals 17 residues. Germline V lookup: CDR1 LGHNA, CDR2 YSLEER. V lost 0 bases, J lost 0 bases, and 9 bases lay in between. The CDR3 DNA reads as TGCGCCAGCAGCCAAGATAGTCGGACCTCTGGGGCCAACGTCCTGACTTTC. Translation: CASSQDSRTSGANVLTF.

This chain joins TRBV3-1 (or the pseudogene TRBV3-2) and TRBJ2-2, with unresolved D. V shed 4 bases and J shed 4 bases, with 10 bases lying between them. This CDR3 comprises 14 residues. The germline CDR1 and CDR2 sequences are LGHDT and YNNKEL (reference sequence). In DNA, the CDR3 is TGTGCCAGCAGCCTCCGGGTCCGCACCGGGGAGCTGTTTTTT. It is translated as CASSLRVRTGELFF.

This chain joins TRBV6-4 and TRBJ2-2; D might be TRBD2 (5 bases). This CDR3 spans 13 amino acids. Germline CDR1 and CDR2: MRHNA and SNTAGT. Trimming stripped 5 bases from V and 7 bases from J, with 11 bases between. The CDR3 loop is CASSLEDHGELFF. CDR3 DNA sequence: TGTGCCAGCAGTCTGGAGGATCACGGGGAGCTGTTTTTT.

The gene calls are TRBV5-1 and TRBJ1-6; D is perhaps TRBD1 (5 bases). The V end lost 0 bases, the J end lost 9 bases, and 16 bases lay between the germline ends. The CDR3 is 16 amino acids. Per germline, CDR1 SGHRS and CDR2 YFSETQ. The CDR3 DNA is TGCGCCAGCAGCTTGGCCGGGGAGACAGCCCTTTCACCCCTCCACTTT. It translates to CASSLAGETALSPLHF.

The chain employs TRBV4-3 and TRBJ1-1; tentatively, D is TRBD1 (6 bases). The V gene lost 5 bases and the J gene lost 0 bases, with 10 bases spanning the gap. Germline values: CDR1 LGHNA, CDR2 YSLEER. The CDR3 loop spans 14 amino acids. The CDR3 region has the DNA TGCGCCAGCAGCGAGGGGGTTATGAACACTGAAGCTTTCTTT. As protein: CASSEGVMNTEAFF.

This chain connects TRBV28 to TRBJ1-5; D is perhaps TRBD1 (6 bases). Per the germline V gene, CDR1 is MDHEN and CDR2 is SYDVKM. This CDR3 is built from 15 residues. Trimming shortened V by 2 bases and J by 6 bases, and 14 bases separated the two germline ends. The CDR3 DNA is TGTGCCAGCAGTTTACCGGGGGCTGGGAGTCAGCCCCAGCATTTT. This translates into CASSLPGAGSQPQHF.

This rearrangement joins TRBV4-1 to TRBJ2-2, with TRBD1 matching over 7 bases. CDR1 is MGHRA and CDR2 is YSYEKL in the germline V gene. The CDR3 covers 15 residues. Losses at the gene ends were 3 bases for V and 1 base for J; bases not matched to a gene: 2. CDR3 residues: CASSHGQENTGELFF. Here the CDR3 DNA reads TGCGCCAGCAGCCACGGACAGGAGAACACCGGGGAGCTGTTTTTT.

The chain links TRBV7-9 to TRBJ1-2, with D tentatively TRBD1 (5 bases). Germline V gene data show CDR1 as SEHNR and CDR2 as FQNEAQ (reference sequence). Trimming took 5 bases from V and 1 from J, leaving 14 bases between them. The CDR3 covers 15 residues. CDR3 sequence reads: CASSPPGGVNYGYTF. In nucleotides, the CDR3 is TGTGCCAGCAGCCCGCCCGGGGGGGTTAACTATGGCTACACCTTC.

The V and J genes are TRBV3-1 (or the pseudogene TRBV3-2) and TRBJ2-3, with 12 bases identical to TRBD2. Germline CDR1 and CDR2: LGHDT and YNNKEL (reference sequence). The CDR3 is 18 residues long. With V trimmed by 1 base and J by 6 bases, 11 bases remained unmatched. The CDR3 region is CASSQVYGGLAGTDTQYF. DNA for the CDR3: TGTGCCAGCAGCCAAGTGTATGGCGGACTAGCGGGAACCGATACGCAGTATTTT.

The CDR3 protein is CATSQGDTEAFF. Here the CDR3 DNA reads TGTGCCACCTCACAGGGGGACACTGAAGCTTTCTTT. The J gene is TRBJ1-1, the V gene TRBV19; 8 bases line up with TRBD1. Looked up from germline, CDR1 is LNHDA and CDR2 is SQIVND (reference sequence). The CDR3 has 12 residues. The V and J ends lost 10 bases and 3 bases, in that order; junction bases with no gene match: 4.

The genes are TRBV14 and TRBJ2-1, with unresolved D. There are 12 residues in the CDR3. From germline, CDR1 is SGHDN and CDR2 FVKESK. Trimming took off 1 base at V and 8 bases at J, with 6 bases between the two ends. CDR3 region: CASSQVIHEQFF. CDR3 bases: TGTGCCAGCAGCCAAGTCATTCATGAGCAGTTCTTC.

The chain uses TRBV20-1 and TRBJ2-5; D perhaps matches TRBD2 (6 bases). V lost 3 bases and J lost 0, with 11 bases in between. The germline gives CDR1 DFQATT, CDR2 SNEGSKA (reference sequence). The CDR3 contains 14 residues. The CDR3 protein is CSASGGSYQETQYF. CDR3 bases: TGCAGTGCTAGTGGGGGGAGCTACCAAGAGACCCAGTACTTC.

The gene calls are TRBV3-1 (or the pseudogene TRBV3-2) and TRBJ1-1; no firm D call. CDR3 length equals 14 residues. The germline V and J ends were trimmed by 0 bases and 0 bases, with 5 bases remaining between them. Germline V lookup: CDR1 LGHDT, CDR2 YNNKEL (reference sequence). The CDR3 DNA reads as TGTGCCAGCAGCCAAGATCAGGTGAACACTGAAGCTTTCTTT. Its protein product is CASSQDQVNTEAFF.

The genes are TRBV5-4 and TRBJ2-6; unclear D gene. This CDR3 spans 14 amino acids. Trimming left V 4 bases short and J 0 bases short, with 5 bases between. The germline CDR1 and CDR2 sequences are SGHNT and YYREEE (reference sequence). The CDR3 nucleotides read TGTGCCAGCAGCATCGACTCTGGGGCCAACGTCCTGACTTTC. Encoded protein: CASSIDSGANVLTF.

The V and J genes are TRBV20-1 and TRBJ1-5; D remains ambiguous. V dropped 3 bases and J dropped 6 bases, with 15 bases sitting between them. Germline CDR1 and CDR2: DFQATT and SNEGSKA (reference sequence). This CDR3 is 14 amino acids long. The CDR3 DNA reads as TGCAGTGCTAGTACTCGGCGAGAGGGTCAGCCCCAGCATTTT. It translates to CSASTRREGQPQHF.

The CDR3 DNA sequence: TGTGCCAGCAGATCGGGACTTAGGAGCAATCAGCCCCAGCATTTT. Translated: CASRSGLRSNQPQHF. This chain connects TRBV6-5 to TRBJ1-5; D is perhaps TRBD1 (5 bases). CDR1 and CDR2 from the germline V gene are MNHEY and SVGAGI. The CDR3 length is 15 residues. The V gene lost 6 bases and the J gene lost 1 base, with 13 bases spanning the gap.

The chain links TRBV7-8 to TRBJ1-4, with TRBD1 matching over 7 bases. Germline assignment: CDR1 SGHVS and CDR2 FQNEAQ. V gave up 6 bases and J gave up 4 bases; unmatched junction bases: 5. CDR3 length: 14 residues. CDR3 region: CASSRDSFNEKLFF. The CDR3 DNA reads as TGTGCCAGCAGTCGGGACAGCTTTAATGAAAAACTGTTTTTT.

The CDR3 loop reads CASSKGGFRREFYNEQFF. CDR3 in DNA: TGTGCCAGCAGCAAAGGAGGTTTCAGGAGGGAGTTCTACAATGAGCAGTTCTTC. The rearrangement uses TRBV21-1 and TRBJ2-1; the tabulated D call, TRBD2, remains unverified against the DNA. TRBV21-1 is a pseudogene. The CDR3 is 18 amino acids.

The V gene is TRBV27, the J gene TRBJ1-1; D unresolved. The germline CDR1 and CDR2 sequences are MNHEY and SMNVEV (reference sequence). The CDR3 consists of 14 residues. V lost 5 bases, J lost 1 base, and 11 bases lay in between. In DNA, the CDR3 is TGTGCCAGCAGTCCCCCACAGCCGAACACTGAAGCTTTCTTT. Amino acids: CASSPPQPNTEAFF.

The gene calls are TRBV3-1 (or the pseudogene TRBV3-2) and TRBJ1-6; D uncertain. The V and J ends lost 3 bases and 11 bases respectively, with 11 bases between them. CDR3 length equals 13 residues. Germline V gene sequence: CDR1 LGHDT, CDR2 YNNKEL (reference sequence). This CDR3 reads CASSQTDGAPLHF. The CDR3, as DNA: TGTGCCAGCAGCCAGACCGACGGGGCACCCCTCCACTTT.

This clone was detected once. The genes are TRBV7-9 and TRBJ1-3; D gene ambiguous. Germline lookup yields CDR1 SEHNR and CDR2 FQNEAQ (reference sequence). This CDR3 comprises 16 residues. V lost 1 base to trimming and J lost 0 bases, with 10 bases between them. CDR3: CASSLGKVYSGNTIYF. CDR3 in DNA: TGTGCCAGCAGCTTAGGAAAGGTTTACTCTGGAAACACCATATATTTT. Full variable domain (rest looked up from reference TRBV7-9 and TRBJ1-3): DTGVSQNPRHKITKRGQNVTFRCDPISEHNRLYWYRQTLGQGPEFLTYFQNEAQLEKSRLLSDRFSAERPKGSFSTLEIQRTEQGDSAMYLCASSLGKVYSGNTIYFGEGSWLTVV.

The chain uses TRBV28 and TRBJ1-2; 8 bases agree with TRBD1. The CDR3 spans 15 residues. Trimming at V came to 5 bases and at J to 4 bases, leaving 9 bases not matched to a gene. Germline CDR1 and CDR2: MDHEN and SYDVKM. The CDR3 coding sequence is TGTGCCAGCAGTCCCCGTCTCAGGGGGCTCTATGGCTACACCTTC. This gives the protein CASSPRLRGLYGYTF.